The next 17 T cell receptor beta chains were all read from a single sample in a study of blood T cells in healthy people across ages. Through a sample-barcoded 5' primer and a J-beta primer mix, a second PCR was run for about 6 to 12 cycles. A single record per CDR3 protein comes from TCRdb applying MiXCR to the 5' RACE reads. The sample holds about 1.8 million distinct CDR3 sequences, roughly 52% seen once. The sample comprised blood. The receptor source for this set is a woman between 40 and 55 years old in good health.

V usage is TRBV6-2 or TRBV6-3 and J usage is TRBJ2-3; TRBD2 agrees at 13 bases. The ends lost 6 bases at V and 3 bases at J; junction bases unmatched: 12. Germline V gene data show CDR1 as MNHEY and CDR2 as SVGEGT. This CDR3 is built from 18 residues. The CDR3 loop is CASSPMRTSGGSTDTQYF. CDR3 DNA: TGTGCCAGCAGCCCCATGAGGACTAGCGGGGGAAGTACAGATACGCAGTATTTT.

This clonotype was seen more than once but under ten times. The rearrangement uses TRBV24-1 and TRBJ2-1, with 9 positions matching TRBD2. V shed 1 base, J shed 7 bases, and the junction held 4 bases outside the gene matches. This CDR3 is built from 15 residues. Germline CDR1 reads KGHDR; CDR2 reads SFDVKD. In nucleotides, the CDR3 is TGTGCCACCAGTGATTTTGGACTAGCGACTAATGAGCAGTTCTTC. It encodes CATSDFGLATNEQFF.

Details on this clonotype: Relative to the germline gene, one junction end is altered; a read error may explain this. The V call is TRBV7-7, the J call TRBJ2-7, with TRBD2 as a possible D gene (5 bases). Germline CDR1 is SSHAT and CDR2 is FNYEAQ (reference sequence). The CDR3 loop spans 14 amino acids. CDR3 nucleotides: TGTGCTAGCAGCCGAGGGAACCCGGGAACCGAGCAGTACTTC. Protein product: CASSRGNPGTEQYF.

This chain connects TRBV11-1 to TRBJ2-7, with D perhaps matching TRBD1 (5 bases). This CDR3 is built from 13 residues. Germline CDR1 reads SGHAT; CDR2 reads FQDESV (reference sequence). V was trimmed by 3 bases and J by 2 bases, leaving 8 bases between them. The CDR3 nucleotides are TGTGCCAGCAGCTTCGACAGCGCCTACGAGCAGTACTTC. It yields the protein CASSFDSAYEQYF.

This clonotype was seen a handful of times. This chain joins TRBV7-2 and TRBJ2-7, with 11 bases lining up with TRBD1. Germline V gene lookup returns CDR1 SGHTA and CDR2 FQGNSA. Germline trimming cut 7 bases from V and 3 bases from J; bases unmatched to any gene: 5. The CDR3 runs to 14 residues. This chain's CDR3 is CASKRDRGIYEQYF. CDR3 coding DNA: TGTGCCAGCAAACGGGACAGGGGGATCTACGAGCAGTACTTC. Complete variable domain (other parts from reference TRBV7-2 and TRBJ2-7): GAGVSQSPSNKVTEKGKDVELRCDPISGHTALYWYRQSLGQGLEFLIYFQGNSAPDKSGLPSDRFSAERTGGSVSTLTIQRTQQEDSAVYLCASKRDRGIYEQYFGPGTRLTVT.

The CDR3 loop reads CASSPRLPTNEKLFF. The CDR3, as DNA: TGTGCCAGCAGTCCACGACTGCCAACTAATGAAAAACTGTTTTTT. The genes are TRBV12-3 or TRBV12-4 and TRBJ1-4; D is uncertain. Trimming took off 5 bases at V and 0 bases at J, with 10 bases between the two ends. This CDR3 region has 15 residues.

This clonotype was seen more than once but under ten times. The V gene is TRBV7-2, the J gene TRBJ1-2; D not resolved. CDR3 length equals 12 residues. CDR1 is SGHTA, CDR2 FQGNSA, per germline. Trimming took 5 bases from V and 6 from J, leaving 10 bases between them. The CDR3 DNA follows: TGTGCCAGCAGCCGTCGGGTGAATGGCTACACCTTC. Amino acids: CASSRRVNGYTF.

This clonotype was seen a handful of times. This rearrangement joins TRBV7-9 to TRBJ2-7; 7 bases are shared with TRBD2. The CDR3 runs to 16 residues. CDR1 and CDR2 from the germline V gene are SEHNR and FQNEAQ (reference sequence). The J segment lost 2 bases and the V segment lost 0 bases, leaving 7 bases of the junction unmatched. In DNA, the CDR3 is TGTGCCAGCAGCTTAGCGGGACGGGGGGATACCTACGAGCAGTACTTC. This sequence encodes CASSLAGRGDTYEQYF.

J is TRBJ2-5 and V is TRBV28, with 10 positions matching TRBD1. The CDR3 consists of 17 residues. The V gene end was trimmed by 4 bases and the J gene end by 2 bases; junction bases not matched to a gene: 10. Germline CDR1 MDHEN, CDR2 SYDVKM. The chain's CDR3 is CASSSPFLGQGQETQYF. The CDR3 DNA follows: TGTGCCAGCAGTTCTCCCTTCCTGGGACAGGGGCAAGAGACCCAGTACTTC.

There are many counts of this clonotype. V gene TRBV20-1 combines with J gene TRBJ2-1, with D perhaps TRBD2 (6 bases). Germline CDR1 reads DFQATT; CDR2 reads SNEGSKA (reference sequence). The CDR3 runs to 16 residues. V was clipped by 5 bases and J by 0 bases, with 17 bases between them. CDR3 sequence reads: CSAPPLGRSSYNEQFF. The DNA for the CDR3 is TGCAGTGCTCCTCCTCTTGGGAGGAGCTCCTACAATGAGCAGTTCTTC.

Regarding this clonotype: One end of the junction does not line up with germline, which may come from a read error. The V gene is TRBV20-1, the J gene TRBJ2-1; TRBD2 matches 9 bases. The germline gives CDR1 DFQATT, CDR2 SNEGSKA (reference sequence). CDR3 length: 15 amino acids. The CDR3 region is CSARGLAGNYNERFF. As DNA, the CDR3 is TGCAGTGCTAGAGGTCTAGCGGGGAACTACAATGAGCGGTTCTTC.

The chain recombines TRBV7-2 with TRBJ2-1; D may be TRBD2 (5 bases). The DNA end is more similar to TRBJ2-7, so the J call may be wrong. CDR3 size: 15 residues. The germline V gene has CDR1 SGHTA and CDR2 FQGNSA. The CDR3 DNA reads as TGTGCCAGCAGCTCGGACCGGACTCGCTACAATGAGCAGTACTTC. Residues: CASSSDRTRYNEQYF.

This clonotype was counted a few times. CDR3 loop: CASSLVVTGRETQYF. The CDR3 nucleotides read TGTGCCAGCAGCTTAGTTGTAACCGGTAGGGAGACCCAGTACTTC. V is TRBV7-2 and J is TRBJ2-5; D is unclear. This CDR3 is 15 amino acids long. The germline CDR1 and CDR2 sequences are SGHTA and FQGNSA. Trimming shortened V by 1 base and J by 5 bases, and 14 bases separated the two germline ends.

This rearrangement joins TRBV20-1 to TRBJ2-3, with D unclear. This CDR3 contains 13 residues. Looked up from germline, CDR1 is DFQATT and CDR2 is SNEGSKA (reference sequence). This CDR3 is CSAAPQLTDTQYF. DNA for the CDR3: TGCAGCGCCGCCCCCCAGTTAACAGATACGCAGTATTTT.

The V call is TRBV3-1, the J call TRBJ2-3, with D unclear. V dropped 5 bases and J dropped 6 bases, with 12 bases sitting between them. This CDR3 has 13 residues. Germline assignment: CDR1 LGHDT and CDR2 YNNKEL (reference sequence). CDR3 loop: CASSLERKDTQYF. The CDR3 region has the DNA TGTGCCAGCAGCTTAGAGAGGAAGGATACGCAGTATTTT.

The chain combines TRBV6-6 with TRBJ1-2; 8 bases are a match to TRBD1. There are 15 residues in the CDR3. The ends lost 6 bases at V and 0 bases at J; junction bases unmatched: 6. Looked up from germline, CDR1 is MNHNY and CDR2 is SVGAGI (reference sequence). This chain's CDR3 is CASRVDRGANYGYTF. Written as DNA, the CDR3 is TGTGCCAGCAGGGTCGACAGGGGTGCTAACTATGGCTACACCTTC.

In its sample, this clonotype was seen a few times. The chain couples TRBV6-5 to TRBJ2-1; the match to TRBD1 covers 11 bases. From germline, CDR1 is MNHEY and CDR2 SVGAGI. Trimming took 6 bases from V and 7 from J; bases not matched to a gene: 8. This CDR3 is 15 amino acids long. For the CDR3, the DNA is TGTGCCAGCAGGGCCGGGACAGGGGGGCGGAATGAGCAGTTCTTC. Encoded protein: CASRAGTGGRNEQFF.